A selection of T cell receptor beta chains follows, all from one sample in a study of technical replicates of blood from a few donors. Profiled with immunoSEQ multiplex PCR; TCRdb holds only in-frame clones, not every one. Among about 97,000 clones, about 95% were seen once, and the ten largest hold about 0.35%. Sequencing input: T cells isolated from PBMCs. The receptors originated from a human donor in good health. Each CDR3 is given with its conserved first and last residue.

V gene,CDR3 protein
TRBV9,CASSVGSVYNEQFF
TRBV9,CASTQGEGRSHTQYF
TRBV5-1,CASSLDQGWTGELFF
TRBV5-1,CASSLTPGTSYEQYF
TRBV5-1,CASSWDIGTNYEQYF
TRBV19,CASSITLWELAGRQTQYF
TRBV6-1,CASSSPGLAVSEQFF
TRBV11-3,CASSLDRTSGSEQYF
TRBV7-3,CASSSNPGHLPSGANVLTF
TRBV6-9,CASSYKTRMGQGFNQPQHF
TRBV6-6,CASRPVTGFNQPQHF
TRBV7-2,CASSLALVSSSTGELFF
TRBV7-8,CASSIVEREMLETQYF
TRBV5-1,CASSLRGLGEQYF
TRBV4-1,CASSRNLKGLAGENEQFF
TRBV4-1,CASSQGQGVIYGYTF
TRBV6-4,CASSDWGLAGGFEQFF
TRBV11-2,CASSSTSGDFNEQFF
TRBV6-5,CASSPGTGDTDTQYF
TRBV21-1,CASSIKLAGPYEQYF
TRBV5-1,CASSFSTGYDGYTF
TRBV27,CASSPGHISYEQYF
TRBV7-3,CASSVSRGSAFF
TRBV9,CASSVGTGINSGANVLTF
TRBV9,CASSVGMIAGGSYEQYF
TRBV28,CASSNRGARTDTQYF
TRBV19,CASNSRSGNTIYF
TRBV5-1,CASSLGQGSHNEQFF
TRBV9,CASSVLAGTYNEQFF
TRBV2,CASSSQGSRQPQHF
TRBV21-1,CASSKEKTGFRTEAFF
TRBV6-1,CASTETQYF
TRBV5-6,CASSLALAGVLNEQFF
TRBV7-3,CASSFNLAGGTDTQYF
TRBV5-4,CASEDSLYGYTF
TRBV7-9,CASSLAQSLGELFF
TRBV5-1,CASSLEGVGQPQHF
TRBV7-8,CASSSGRLPATDTQYF
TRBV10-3,CAISETGTGNEKLFF
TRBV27,CASIQAEETQYF
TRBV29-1,CSVAPATNNQPQHF
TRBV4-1,CASSRGTPTPEQFF
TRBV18,CASSPPGLARNNEQFF
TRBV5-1,CASSSGQGANYGYTF
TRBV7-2,CASSLERDLYEQYF
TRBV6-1,CASSESGGNQPQHF
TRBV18,CASSPGQTLEGKLFF
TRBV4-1,CASRPPDRTYEQYF
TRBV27,CASSISRTDNQPQHF
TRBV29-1,CSAIQGWDYEQYF
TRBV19,CASRERASYEQYF
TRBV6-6,CASSYLRNGETQYF